Listed below are T cell receptor beta chains from one sample, sequenced in a study of T-cell memory formation after mild COVID-19. TCRdb fed the 5' RACE reads into MiXCR, producing one record per CDR3 protein. The sample lists over 350,000 distinct CDR3 sequences; 20% to 30% were seen once. Sequences were obtained from PBMCs or a T cell subset sorted from them (not recorded which). The receptors come from an adult woman who had mild COVID-19 (a few samples of this study predate the infection). Cell type and time point are not known. Both conserved end residues are part of each CDR3. Rows may omit the clone size; those that give it use once, few, many or a size class.

v_call,clone_size,j_call,cdr3_aa
TRBV29-1,NA,TRBJ2-7,CSVGQGRSYEQYF
TRBV4-1,once,TRBJ2-5,CASSHVPTGPQETQYF
TRBV19,NA,TRBJ2-2,CASTQTGETGELFF
TRBV9,NA,TRBJ2-3,CASSRTRTLAAIEGDTQYF
TRBV27,NA,TRBJ2-7,CASSLIRGRGEQYF
TRBV7-2,few,TRBJ1-2,CASSLIGEDYGYTF
TRBV7-9,NA,TRBJ1-2,CASSLDHYGYTF
TRBV20-1,NA,TRBJ1-2,CSSRQANYGYTF
TRBV6-6,few,TRBJ2-1,CASRLTGGNEQFF
TRBV4-1,NA,TRBJ2-7,CASSQGGWGGGAYEQYF
TRBV5-1,few,TRBJ1-2,CASSPDRQNYGYTF
TRBV5-5,many,TRBJ1-1,CASSRTVGTEAFF
TRBV7-2,few,TRBJ2-7,CASSPRIGVYEQYF
TRBV5-1,NA,TRBJ2-5,CASSRTSGSPGTETQYF
TRBV19,NA,TRBJ2-6,CASRRVAPTPGANVLTF
TRBV7-9,NA,TRBJ1-1,CASSSRPDRATEAFF
TRBV3-1,NA,TRBJ2-2,CASSHRDSHTGELFF
TRBV3-1,NA,TRBJ2-1,CASSQAGQGSPPRNEQFF
TRBV6-5,few,TRBJ1-5,CATSSGQGIQPQHF
TRBV6-5,few,TRBJ2-1,CASSYSRLAGAYEQFF
TRBV7-2,few,TRBJ2-7,CASSFREGPDEQYF
TRBV4-3,few,TRBJ1-4,CASSRTAALEKLFF
TRBV7-8,few,TRBJ2-5,CASRFLGFQETQYF
TRBV5-1,few,TRBJ2-5,CASSLRSTKETQYF
TRBV2,few,TRBJ2-2,CASSEYGRGLAGELFF
TRBV3-1,few,TRBJ2-1,CASSQGKTSGGGYDEQFF
TRBV9,few,TRBJ2-7,CASSAGTSVYEQYF
TRBV27,NA,TRBJ2-2,CASTTGSPNTGELFF
TRBV4-1,few,TRBJ2-5,CASSQVHRGYGRAQYF
TRBV5-1,NA,TRBJ2-5,CASSLVSQSQETQYF
TRBV11-2,once,TRBJ2-7,CASSLDLRAGSYEQYF
TRBV2,NA,TRBJ1-2,CASRLSSYGYTF
TRBV12-3/TRBV12-4,NA,TRBJ1-5,CASSLVGRNQPQHF
TRBV4-1,NA,TRBJ1-1,CASNDPARVYTEAFF
TRBV7-2,once,TRBJ1-5,CASSLAQRTGGNQPQHF
TRBV3-1,NA,TRBJ1-6,CASSQETGGFSPLHF
TRBV5-1,NA,TRBJ1-4,CASSYSRAGEKLFF
TRBV9,few,TRBJ2-7,CASSTSGTETYEQYF
TRBV12-3/TRBV12-4,NA,TRBJ1-5,CASSPRTALEPQHF
TRBV15,NA,TRBJ2-1,CATSRDRQGRGEQFF
TRBV12-3/TRBV12-4,few,TRBJ2-1,CASSLVGLGGAADEQFF
TRBV19,once,TRBJ2-1,CASRDNRPEQFF
TRBV12-3/TRBV12-4,few,TRBJ2-2,CASSPRDHNTGELFF
TRBV20-1,once,TRBJ2-5,CSARPLAGGIETQYF
TRBV6-6,NA,TRBJ2-7,CASTPRSGHSYEQYF
TRBV5-1,few,TRBJ1-1,CASSLGTGRDTEAFF
TRBV9,NA,TRBJ1-3,CASSVEATGLGNTIYF
TRBV6-5,NA,TRBJ2-1,CASSYSSSGKHNEQFF
TRBV7-2,many,TRBJ2-5,CASTRPAGNQETQYF
TRBV3-1,few,TRBJ2-7,CARGLETYEQYF
TRBV5-5,NA,TRBJ2-5,CASSLGNLEETQYF
TRBV7-9,few,TRBJ1-2,CASSFPGGDYGYTF
TRBV21-1,NA,TRBJ1-1,CASSKGHHGTTEAFF
TRBV29-1,NA,TRBJ1-2,CSVDSGTGIYGYTF
TRBV6-5,few,TRBJ2-7,CASSPSTGHYEQYF